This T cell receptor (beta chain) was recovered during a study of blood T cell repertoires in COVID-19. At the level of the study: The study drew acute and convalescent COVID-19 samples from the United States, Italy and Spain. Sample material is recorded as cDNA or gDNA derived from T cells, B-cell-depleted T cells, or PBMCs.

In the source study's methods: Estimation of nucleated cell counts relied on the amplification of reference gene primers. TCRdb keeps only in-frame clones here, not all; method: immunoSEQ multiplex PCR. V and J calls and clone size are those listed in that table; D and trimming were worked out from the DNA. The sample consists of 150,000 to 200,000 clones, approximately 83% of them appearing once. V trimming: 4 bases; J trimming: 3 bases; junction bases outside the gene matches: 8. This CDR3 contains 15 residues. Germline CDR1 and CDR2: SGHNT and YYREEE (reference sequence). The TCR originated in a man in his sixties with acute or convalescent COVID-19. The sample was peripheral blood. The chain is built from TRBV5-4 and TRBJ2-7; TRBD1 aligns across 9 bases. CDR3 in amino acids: CASSARETGGYEQYF. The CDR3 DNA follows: TGTGCCAGCAGCGCCCGAGAGACAGGGGGCTACGAGCAGTACTTC.